The T cell receptor (beta chain) described here comes from a study of T-cell reconstitution after alpha-beta-depleted transplantation in children. This CDR3 is 13 amino acids long. Trimming cost V 2 bases and J 3 bases, with 7 bases left between them. CDR1 is SEHNR and CDR2 is FQNEAQ in the germline V gene (reference sequence). During its preparation, the TCRbeta library received unique molecular identifiers. Using its own MiXCR run on the PCR reads, TCRdb lists one record per CDR3 protein. Among approximately 15,000 distinct CDR3 sequences listed, 5% to 5.5% were seen once. Study-wide points: Expanded graft clones, several hundred of them, were reportedly the source of alpha-beta T cells about two months after transplant.

This clonotype was detected many times. What it binds is unknown. This sequence joins TRBV7-9 and TRBJ1-1; the D is unclear. The TCR was taken from a boy aged 10-17 years with acute lymphoblastic leukemia, due to receive a stem cell transplant. The sample here was PBMCs, taken before TCRalphabeta/CD19-depleted stem cell transplant. CDR3: CASSLSEYTEAFF. The DNA of the CDR3 is TGTGCCAGCAGCTTATCAGAGTACACTGAAGCTTTCTTT.